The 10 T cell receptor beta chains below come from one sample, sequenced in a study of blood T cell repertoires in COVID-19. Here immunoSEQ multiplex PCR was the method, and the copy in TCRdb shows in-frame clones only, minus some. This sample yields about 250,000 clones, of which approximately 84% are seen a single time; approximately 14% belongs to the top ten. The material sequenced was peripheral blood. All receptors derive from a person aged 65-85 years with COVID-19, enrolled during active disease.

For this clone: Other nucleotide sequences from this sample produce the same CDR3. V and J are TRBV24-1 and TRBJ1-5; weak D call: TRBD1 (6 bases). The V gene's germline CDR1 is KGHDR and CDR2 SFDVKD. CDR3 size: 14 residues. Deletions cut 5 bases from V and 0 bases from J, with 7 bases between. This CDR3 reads CATSAGDSNQPQHF. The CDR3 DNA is TGTGCCACCAGTGCAGGGGATAGCAATCAGCCCCAGCATTTT.

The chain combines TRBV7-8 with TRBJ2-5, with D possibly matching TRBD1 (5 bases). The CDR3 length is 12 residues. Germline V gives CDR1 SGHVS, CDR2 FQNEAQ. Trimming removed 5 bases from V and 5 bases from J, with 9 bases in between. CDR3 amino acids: CASSTRVETQYF. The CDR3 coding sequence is TGTGCCAGCAGCACCAGGGTCGAGACCCAGTACTTC.

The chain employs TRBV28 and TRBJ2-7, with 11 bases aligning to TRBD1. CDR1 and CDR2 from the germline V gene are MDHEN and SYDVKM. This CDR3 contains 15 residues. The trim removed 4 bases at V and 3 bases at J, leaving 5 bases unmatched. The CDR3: CASSSRGTGGYEQYF. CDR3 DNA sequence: TGTGCCAGCAGTTCAAGAGGGACAGGGGGCTACGAGCAGTACTTC.

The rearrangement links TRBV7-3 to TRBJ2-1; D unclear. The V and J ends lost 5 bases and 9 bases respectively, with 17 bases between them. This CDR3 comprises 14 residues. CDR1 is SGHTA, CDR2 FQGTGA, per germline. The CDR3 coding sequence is TGTGCCAGCAGCCTAGTAGCCCGGAGAGGTGAGCAGTTCTTC. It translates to CASSLVARRGEQFF.

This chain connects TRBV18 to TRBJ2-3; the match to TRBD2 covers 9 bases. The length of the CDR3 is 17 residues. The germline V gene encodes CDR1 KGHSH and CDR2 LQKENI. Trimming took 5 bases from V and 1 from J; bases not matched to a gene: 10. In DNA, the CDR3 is TGTGCCAGCTCAGCTCCGGGACTAGCTGGGGGCACAGATACGCAGTATTTT. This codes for CASSAPGLAGGTDTQYF.

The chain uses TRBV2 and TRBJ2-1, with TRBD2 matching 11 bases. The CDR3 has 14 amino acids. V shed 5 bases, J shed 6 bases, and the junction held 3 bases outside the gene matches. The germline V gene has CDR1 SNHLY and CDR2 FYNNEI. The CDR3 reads CASSRLAGGNEQFF. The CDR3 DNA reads TGTGCCAGCAGTAGGCTAGCGGGGGGCAATGAGCAGTTCTTC.

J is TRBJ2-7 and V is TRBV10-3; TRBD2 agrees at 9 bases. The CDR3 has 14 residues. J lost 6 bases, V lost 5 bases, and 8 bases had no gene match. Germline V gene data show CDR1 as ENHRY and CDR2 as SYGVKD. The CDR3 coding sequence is TGTGCCATCAGTCCTAGCGGGGCAATAGGCGAGCAGTACTTC. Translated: CAISPSGAIGEQYF.

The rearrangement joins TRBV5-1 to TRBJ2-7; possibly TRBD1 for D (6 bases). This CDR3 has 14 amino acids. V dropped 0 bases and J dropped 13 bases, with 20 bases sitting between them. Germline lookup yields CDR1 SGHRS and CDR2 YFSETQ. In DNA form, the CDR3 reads TGCGCCAGCAGCTTGGTTGAACAGGGCACGAAGATATACTTC. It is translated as CASSLVEQGTKIYF.

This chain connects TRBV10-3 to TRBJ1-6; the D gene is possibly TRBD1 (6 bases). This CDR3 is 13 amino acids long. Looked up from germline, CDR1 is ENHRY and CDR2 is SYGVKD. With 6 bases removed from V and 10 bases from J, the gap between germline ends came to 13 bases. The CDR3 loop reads CAISPRQDSPLHF. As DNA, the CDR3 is TGTGCCATCAGCCCCCGACAGGACTCACCCCTCCACTTT.

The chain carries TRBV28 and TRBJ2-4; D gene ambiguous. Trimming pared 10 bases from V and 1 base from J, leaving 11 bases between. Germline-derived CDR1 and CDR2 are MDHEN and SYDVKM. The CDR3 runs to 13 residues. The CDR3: CATENPAKNIQYF. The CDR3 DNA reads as TGTGCCACCGAGAACCCGGCCAAAAACATTCAGTACTTC. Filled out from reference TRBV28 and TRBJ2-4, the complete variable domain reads DVKVTQSSRYLVKRTGEKVFLECVQDMDHENMFWYRQDPGLGLRLIYFSYDVKMKEKGDIPEGYSVSREKKERFSLILESASTNQTSMYLCATENPAKNIQYFGAGTRLSVL.